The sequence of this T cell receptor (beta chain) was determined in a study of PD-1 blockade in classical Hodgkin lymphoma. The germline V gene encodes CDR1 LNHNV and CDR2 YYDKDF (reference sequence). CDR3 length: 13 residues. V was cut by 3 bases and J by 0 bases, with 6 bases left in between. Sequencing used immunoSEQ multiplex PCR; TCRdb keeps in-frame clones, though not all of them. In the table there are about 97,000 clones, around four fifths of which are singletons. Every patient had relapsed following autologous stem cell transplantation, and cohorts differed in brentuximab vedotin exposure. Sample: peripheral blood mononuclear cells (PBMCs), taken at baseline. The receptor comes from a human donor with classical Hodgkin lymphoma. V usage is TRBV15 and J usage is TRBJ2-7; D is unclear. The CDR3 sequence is CATSSHDSYEQYF. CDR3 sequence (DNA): TGTGCCACCAGCAGCCATGACTCCTACGAGCAGTACTTC.